The 29 T cell receptor beta chains presented below share a single source sample, sequenced in a study of OX40 agonist ivuxolimab in advanced cancers. Assay used: immunoSEQ multiplex PCR; TCRdb lists only in-frame clones, some missing. Of about 21,000 clones detected, about 88% appear once; the ten largest clones hold about 10%. The sample was CD4+ or CD8+ T cells sorted from blood, taken in a trial of the OX40 agonist ivuxolimab. The receptors were gathered from an adult with an advanced solid tumor such as melanoma, head and neck, liver or kidney cancer.

CDR3 in amino acids: CASNEGGGYNEQFF. The DNA of the CDR3 is TGTGCCAGCAACGAGGGAGGGGGCTACAATGAGCAGTTCTTC. The genes are TRBV9 and TRBJ2-1; the D gene is possibly TRBD2 (7 bases). CDR3 size: 14 residues. Germline V CDR1 and CDR2: SGDLS, YYNGEE. The V gene lost 6 bases and the J gene lost 3 bases, with 13 bases spanning the gap.

The J gene is TRBJ1-6, the V gene TRBV4-1; D is unclear. Trimming pared 4 bases from V and 11 bases from J, leaving 12 bases between. The germline gives CDR1 MGHRA, CDR2 YSYEKL. The CDR3 totals 13 residues. Here the CDR3 reads CASSPGVPPPLHF. For the CDR3, the DNA is TGCGCCAGCAGCCCGGGAGTCCCACCACCCCTCCACTTT.

The genes are TRBV9 and TRBJ1-1; D is uncertain. This CDR3 comprises 12 residues. V shed 0 bases and J shed 6 bases, with 6 bases lying between them. Germline lookup yields CDR1 SGDLS and CDR2 YYNGEE. The CDR3 DNA reads TGTGCCAGCAGCGTAGTTGACGCTGAAGCTTTCTTT. Amino acid sequence: CASSVVDAEAFF.

The CDR3 loop is CASGNTDTQYF. The CDR3 DNA is TGTGCCTCCGGGAACACAGATACGCAGTATTTT. The rearrangement joins TRBV27 to TRBJ2-3; tentative D call: TRBD2 (5 bases). Trimming shortened V by 11 bases and J by 2 bases, and 8 bases separated the two germline ends. The CDR3 spans 11 residues. CDR1 MNHEY and CDR2 SMNVEV come from the germline V gene (reference sequence).

The rearrangement joins TRBV19 to TRBJ1-1; D is uncertain. V was shortened by 3 bases and J by 3 bases, with 20 bases between the two germline ends. The CDR3 consists of 17 residues. The germline gives CDR1 LNHDA, CDR2 SQIVND (reference sequence). The CDR3 here is CASSMARRKGLDTEAFF. CDR3 DNA: TGTGCCAGTAGTATGGCTAGAAGAAAGGGCCTGGACACTGAAGCTTTCTTT.

The rearrangement joins TRBV11-2 to TRBJ2-7; TRBD2 agrees at 7 bases. The CDR3 runs 15 residues. Germline V gives CDR1 SGHAT, CDR2 FQNNGV. J was trimmed by 4 bases and V by 5 bases; bases with no gene match: 11. The DNA for the CDR3 is TGTGCCAGCAGCCCGCATACCCGGGGGGTATACGAGCAGTACTTC. Translated: CASSPHTRGVYEQYF.

The chain carries TRBV11-2 and TRBJ1-1; D call uncertain. The CDR3 consists of 15 residues. In germline, CDR1 is SGHAT, CDR2 FQNNGV. V gave up 1 base and J gave up 6 bases, with 15 bases separating them. CDR3 residues: CASSLVRSGRPEAFF. The CDR3 nucleotides are TGTGCCAGCAGCTTAGTGAGGAGCGGACGACCTGAAGCTTTCTTT.

The chain combines TRBV27 with TRBJ2-7, with 13 bases lining up with TRBD2. J lost 7 bases, V lost 2 bases, and 20 bases had no gene match. This CDR3 has 20 residues. Germline V lookup: CDR1 MNHEY, CDR2 SMNVEV (reference sequence). Here the CDR3 DNA reads TGTGCCAGCAGTTTAGGGCTTGTGAGACTAGCGGGGGGACCCGCTAGGGAGCAGTACTTC. Its translation is CASSLGLVRLAGGPAREQYF.

V gene TRBV19 combines with J gene TRBJ1-1; TRBD1 is a possible D gene (5 bases). Germline V lookup: CDR1 LNHDA, CDR2 SQIVND (reference sequence). CDR3 length equals 13 residues. Trimming took 0 bases from V and 11 from J, leaving 13 bases between them. In DNA, the CDR3 is TGTGCCAGTAGTATAGATCTTGAGACAGTGGCTTTCTTT. Translated: CASSIDLETVAFF.

J is TRBJ2-3 and V is TRBV2; D is perhaps TRBD1 (6 bases). Per germline, CDR1 SNHLY and CDR2 FYNNEI. The CDR3 spans 12 residues. V was trimmed by 9 bases and J by 5 bases, leaving 12 bases between them. This CDR3 reads CASTGIRDTQYF. CDR3 coding DNA: TGTGCCAGTACAGGGATTCGAGATACGCAGTATTTT.

The chain is built from TRBV9 and TRBJ1-2; D gene ambiguous. Trimming shortened V by 0 bases and J by 8 bases, and 14 bases separated the two germline ends. CDR1 and CDR2 (germline): SGDLS, YYNGEE. This CDR3 has 14 amino acids. The CDR3 DNA follows: TGTGCCAGCAGCGTAGCCGGAGGGCCGGGAGGCTACACCTTC. Translating it yields CASSVAGGPGGYTF.

The chain uses TRBV6-5 and TRBJ2-1; TRBD1 matches 7 bases. V was pared by 4 bases and J by 3 bases, with 6 bases of the junction left unmatched. The CDR3 runs to 15 residues. CDR1 MNHEY and CDR2 SVGAGI come from the germline V gene. CDR3 DNA sequence: TGTGCCAGCAGTTTACAGGGGACCTTCTACAATGAGCAGTTCTTC. Protein sequence: CASSLQGTFYNEQFF.

V usage is TRBV15 and J usage is TRBJ2-5, with TRBD2 matching over 9 bases. Germline loops: CDR1 LNHNV, CDR2 YYDKDF (reference sequence). The CDR3 runs to 14 residues. Trimming at V came to 5 bases and at J to 5 bases, leaving 6 bases not matched to a gene. This chain's CDR3 is CATSSSGDEETQYF. CDR3 bases: TGTGCCACCAGCTCTAGCGGGGATGAGGAGACCCAGTACTTC.

This chain connects TRBV11-2 to TRBJ2-1; D remains ambiguous. The V end lost 5 bases, the J end lost 7 bases, and 9 bases lay between the germline ends. CDR3 length equals 12 residues. Germline CDR1 SGHAT, CDR2 FQNNGV. CDR3 loop: CASSPHGNEQFF. CDR3 nucleotide sequence: TGTGCCAGCAGCCCACACGGGAATGAGCAGTTCTTC. The full variable domain, in which reference TRBV11-2 and TRBJ2-1 provide the parts outside the CDR3, is EAGVAQSPRYKIIEKRQSVAFWCNPISGHATLYWYQQILGQGPKLLIQFQNNGVVDDSQLPKDRFSAERLKGVDSTLKIQPAKLEDSAVYLCASSPHGNEQFFGPGTRLTVL.

The chain is built from TRBV9 and TRBJ2-1, with D possibly being TRBD1 (7 bases). The CDR3 extends over 15 amino acids. Trimming removed 0 bases from V and 4 bases from J, with 11 bases in between. From germline, CDR1 is SGDLS and CDR2 YYNGEE. CDR3: CASSVARGAYNEQFF. CDR3 bases: TGTGCCAGCAGCGTAGCCAGGGGGGCATACAATGAGCAGTTCTTC.

The chain uses TRBV27 and TRBJ1-1, with D perhaps TRBD1 (6 bases). Between the trimmed V and J ends, which lost 2 bases and 5 bases, there was a span of 12 bases. The germline CDR1 and CDR2 sequences are MNHEY and SMNVEV (reference sequence). The CDR3 runs to 14 residues. In DNA form, the CDR3 reads TGTGCCAGCAGTTTACGGGGGCGCGAAACTGAAGCTTTCTTT. Protein sequence: CASSLRGRETEAFF.

The chain carries TRBV7-9 and TRBJ1-1; 9 nucleotides match TRBD1. CDR1 and CDR2 from the germline V gene are SEHNR and FQNEAQ (reference sequence). This CDR3 has 14 residues. J was trimmed by 7 bases and V by 5 bases; bases with no gene match: 8. Here the CDR3 reads CASSPRQGEVEAFF. CDR3 nucleotide sequence: TGTGCCAGCAGCCCACGACAGGGGGAGGTTGAAGCTTTCTTT.

The chain has TRBV4-2 and TRBJ1-2; D unclear. The CDR3 is 14 residues long. Germline V gene data show CDR1 as LGHNA and CDR2 as YNFKEQ. The V gene lost 0 bases and the J gene lost 7 bases, with 12 bases spanning the gap. The chain's CDR3 is CASSQDGVSSGYTF. The DNA of the CDR3 is TGTGCCAGCAGCCAAGATGGGGTTTCAAGTGGCTACACCTTC.

The chain couples TRBV5-5 to TRBJ2-7; tentatively, D is TRBD2 (5 bases). The CDR3 is 14 residues long. V lost 4 bases and J 0 bases, leaving 11 bases between the germline ends. Germline V gene lookup returns CDR1 SGHKS and CDR2 YYEKEE (reference sequence). The CDR3 here is CASSRGGSSYEQYF. As DNA, the CDR3 is TGTGCCAGCAGCCGGGGTGGAAGCTCCTACGAGCAGTACTTC.

The chain links TRBV27 to TRBJ1-3; no clear D. The CDR3 consists of 13 residues. V lost 8 bases and J lost 0, with 8 bases in between. CDR1 MNHEY and CDR2 SMNVEV come from the germline V gene (reference sequence). CDR3 residues: CASSPSSGNTIYF. The DNA for the CDR3 is TGTGCCAGCTCGCCGAGCTCTGGAAACACCATATATTTT.

A few counts support this clone. The V gene is TRBV4-2, the J gene TRBJ2-3, with D uncertain. The CDR3 runs 14 residues. Trimming pared 1 base from V and 4 bases from J, leaving 9 bases between. Germline V gene data show CDR1 as LGHNA and CDR2 as YNFKEQ. CDR3 nucleotide sequence: TGTGCCAGCAGCCAAGGGAAAGACGCAGATACGCAGTATTTT. It translates to CASSQGKDADTQYF.

The chain uses TRBV7-6 and TRBJ2-7; D remains unclear. CDR1 is SGHVS, CDR2 FNYEAQ, per germline. This CDR3 region has 13 residues. Trimming pared 6 bases from V and 2 bases from J, leaving 11 bases between. As DNA, the CDR3 is TGTGCCAGCAGTGGACGAGAGACCTACGAGCAGTACTTC. Encoded protein: CASSGRETYEQYF.

The gene calls are TRBV14 and TRBJ2-7; no firm D call. V was shortened by 4 bases and J by 3 bases, with 10 bases between the two germline ends. Looked up from germline, CDR1 is SGHDN and CDR2 is FVKESK. This CDR3 is built from 13 residues. DNA of the CDR3: TGTGCCAGCAGCCCCGGGCCCGTCTACGAGCAGTACTTC. Encoded protein: CASSPGPVYEQYF.

The chain is built from TRBV2 and TRBJ1-1; no reliable D call. There are 12 residues in the CDR3. Trimming cost V 10 bases and J 4 bases, with 13 bases left between them. Looked up from germline, CDR1 is SNHLY and CDR2 is FYNNEI. The CDR3 loop is CATQRALTEAFF. The DNA for the CDR3 is TGTGCCACCCAGCGGGCGCTCACTGAAGCTTTCTTT. The variable domain in full, completed from reference TRBV2 and TRBJ1-1, reads EPEVTQTPSHQVTQMGQEVILRCVPISNHLYFYWYRQILGQKVEFLVSFYNNEISEKSEIFDDQFSVERPDGSNFTLKIRSTKLEDSAMYFCATQRALTEAFFGQGTRLTVV.

This rearrangement joins TRBV20-1 to TRBJ1-1; no clear D. Germline-derived CDR1 and CDR2 are DFQATT and SNEGSKA (reference sequence). Trimming stripped 6 bases from V and 0 bases from J, with 2 bases between. This CDR3 contains 10 residues. Here the CDR3 DNA reads TGCAGTGCGATGAACACTGAAGCTTTCTTT. It codes for CSAMNTEAFF.

The chain is built from TRBV4-1 and TRBJ1-3; the D gene is possibly TRBD1 (5 bases). The CDR3 is 17 residues long. Germline CDR1 reads MGHRA; CDR2 reads YSYEKL. Trimming took off 1 base at V and 2 bases at J, with 15 bases between the two ends. The CDR3 DNA sequence: TGCGCCAGCAGCCAAGTTCTTGCGCAGGGTACTGGAAACACCATATATTTT. It is translated as CASSQVLAQGTGNTIYF.

The CDR3: CASSLGIEQYF. The CDR3 nucleotides read TGTGCCAGCAGCCTCGGGATTGAGCAGTACTTC. J is TRBJ2-7 and V is TRBV7-9; D might be TRBD2 (5 bases). The V end was cut by 5 bases, the J end by 7 bases, with 9 bases between. The CDR3 length is 11 residues. Germline CDR1 is SEHNR and CDR2 is FQNEAQ (reference sequence).

This chain connects TRBV6-5 to TRBJ2-7, with unresolved D. Trimming shortened V by 5 bases and J by 3 bases, and 8 bases separated the two germline ends. CDR1 is MNHEY and CDR2 is SVGAGI in the germline V gene. CDR3 size: 12 residues. This CDR3 reads CASSLTGYEQYF. The CDR3 DNA follows: TGTGCCAGCAGTCTGACCGGCTACGAGCAGTACTTC.

The chain recombines TRBV4-2 with TRBJ2-3; 7 positions match TRBD2. This CDR3 spans 15 amino acids. CDR1 and CDR2 from the germline V gene are LGHNA and YNFKEQ. J was trimmed by 7 bases and V by 0 bases; bases with no gene match: 7. The CDR3 region has the DNA TGTGCCAGCAGCCAAGATCTACGGGGGGAAAATACGCAGTATTTT. Translated: CASSQDLRGENTQYF.